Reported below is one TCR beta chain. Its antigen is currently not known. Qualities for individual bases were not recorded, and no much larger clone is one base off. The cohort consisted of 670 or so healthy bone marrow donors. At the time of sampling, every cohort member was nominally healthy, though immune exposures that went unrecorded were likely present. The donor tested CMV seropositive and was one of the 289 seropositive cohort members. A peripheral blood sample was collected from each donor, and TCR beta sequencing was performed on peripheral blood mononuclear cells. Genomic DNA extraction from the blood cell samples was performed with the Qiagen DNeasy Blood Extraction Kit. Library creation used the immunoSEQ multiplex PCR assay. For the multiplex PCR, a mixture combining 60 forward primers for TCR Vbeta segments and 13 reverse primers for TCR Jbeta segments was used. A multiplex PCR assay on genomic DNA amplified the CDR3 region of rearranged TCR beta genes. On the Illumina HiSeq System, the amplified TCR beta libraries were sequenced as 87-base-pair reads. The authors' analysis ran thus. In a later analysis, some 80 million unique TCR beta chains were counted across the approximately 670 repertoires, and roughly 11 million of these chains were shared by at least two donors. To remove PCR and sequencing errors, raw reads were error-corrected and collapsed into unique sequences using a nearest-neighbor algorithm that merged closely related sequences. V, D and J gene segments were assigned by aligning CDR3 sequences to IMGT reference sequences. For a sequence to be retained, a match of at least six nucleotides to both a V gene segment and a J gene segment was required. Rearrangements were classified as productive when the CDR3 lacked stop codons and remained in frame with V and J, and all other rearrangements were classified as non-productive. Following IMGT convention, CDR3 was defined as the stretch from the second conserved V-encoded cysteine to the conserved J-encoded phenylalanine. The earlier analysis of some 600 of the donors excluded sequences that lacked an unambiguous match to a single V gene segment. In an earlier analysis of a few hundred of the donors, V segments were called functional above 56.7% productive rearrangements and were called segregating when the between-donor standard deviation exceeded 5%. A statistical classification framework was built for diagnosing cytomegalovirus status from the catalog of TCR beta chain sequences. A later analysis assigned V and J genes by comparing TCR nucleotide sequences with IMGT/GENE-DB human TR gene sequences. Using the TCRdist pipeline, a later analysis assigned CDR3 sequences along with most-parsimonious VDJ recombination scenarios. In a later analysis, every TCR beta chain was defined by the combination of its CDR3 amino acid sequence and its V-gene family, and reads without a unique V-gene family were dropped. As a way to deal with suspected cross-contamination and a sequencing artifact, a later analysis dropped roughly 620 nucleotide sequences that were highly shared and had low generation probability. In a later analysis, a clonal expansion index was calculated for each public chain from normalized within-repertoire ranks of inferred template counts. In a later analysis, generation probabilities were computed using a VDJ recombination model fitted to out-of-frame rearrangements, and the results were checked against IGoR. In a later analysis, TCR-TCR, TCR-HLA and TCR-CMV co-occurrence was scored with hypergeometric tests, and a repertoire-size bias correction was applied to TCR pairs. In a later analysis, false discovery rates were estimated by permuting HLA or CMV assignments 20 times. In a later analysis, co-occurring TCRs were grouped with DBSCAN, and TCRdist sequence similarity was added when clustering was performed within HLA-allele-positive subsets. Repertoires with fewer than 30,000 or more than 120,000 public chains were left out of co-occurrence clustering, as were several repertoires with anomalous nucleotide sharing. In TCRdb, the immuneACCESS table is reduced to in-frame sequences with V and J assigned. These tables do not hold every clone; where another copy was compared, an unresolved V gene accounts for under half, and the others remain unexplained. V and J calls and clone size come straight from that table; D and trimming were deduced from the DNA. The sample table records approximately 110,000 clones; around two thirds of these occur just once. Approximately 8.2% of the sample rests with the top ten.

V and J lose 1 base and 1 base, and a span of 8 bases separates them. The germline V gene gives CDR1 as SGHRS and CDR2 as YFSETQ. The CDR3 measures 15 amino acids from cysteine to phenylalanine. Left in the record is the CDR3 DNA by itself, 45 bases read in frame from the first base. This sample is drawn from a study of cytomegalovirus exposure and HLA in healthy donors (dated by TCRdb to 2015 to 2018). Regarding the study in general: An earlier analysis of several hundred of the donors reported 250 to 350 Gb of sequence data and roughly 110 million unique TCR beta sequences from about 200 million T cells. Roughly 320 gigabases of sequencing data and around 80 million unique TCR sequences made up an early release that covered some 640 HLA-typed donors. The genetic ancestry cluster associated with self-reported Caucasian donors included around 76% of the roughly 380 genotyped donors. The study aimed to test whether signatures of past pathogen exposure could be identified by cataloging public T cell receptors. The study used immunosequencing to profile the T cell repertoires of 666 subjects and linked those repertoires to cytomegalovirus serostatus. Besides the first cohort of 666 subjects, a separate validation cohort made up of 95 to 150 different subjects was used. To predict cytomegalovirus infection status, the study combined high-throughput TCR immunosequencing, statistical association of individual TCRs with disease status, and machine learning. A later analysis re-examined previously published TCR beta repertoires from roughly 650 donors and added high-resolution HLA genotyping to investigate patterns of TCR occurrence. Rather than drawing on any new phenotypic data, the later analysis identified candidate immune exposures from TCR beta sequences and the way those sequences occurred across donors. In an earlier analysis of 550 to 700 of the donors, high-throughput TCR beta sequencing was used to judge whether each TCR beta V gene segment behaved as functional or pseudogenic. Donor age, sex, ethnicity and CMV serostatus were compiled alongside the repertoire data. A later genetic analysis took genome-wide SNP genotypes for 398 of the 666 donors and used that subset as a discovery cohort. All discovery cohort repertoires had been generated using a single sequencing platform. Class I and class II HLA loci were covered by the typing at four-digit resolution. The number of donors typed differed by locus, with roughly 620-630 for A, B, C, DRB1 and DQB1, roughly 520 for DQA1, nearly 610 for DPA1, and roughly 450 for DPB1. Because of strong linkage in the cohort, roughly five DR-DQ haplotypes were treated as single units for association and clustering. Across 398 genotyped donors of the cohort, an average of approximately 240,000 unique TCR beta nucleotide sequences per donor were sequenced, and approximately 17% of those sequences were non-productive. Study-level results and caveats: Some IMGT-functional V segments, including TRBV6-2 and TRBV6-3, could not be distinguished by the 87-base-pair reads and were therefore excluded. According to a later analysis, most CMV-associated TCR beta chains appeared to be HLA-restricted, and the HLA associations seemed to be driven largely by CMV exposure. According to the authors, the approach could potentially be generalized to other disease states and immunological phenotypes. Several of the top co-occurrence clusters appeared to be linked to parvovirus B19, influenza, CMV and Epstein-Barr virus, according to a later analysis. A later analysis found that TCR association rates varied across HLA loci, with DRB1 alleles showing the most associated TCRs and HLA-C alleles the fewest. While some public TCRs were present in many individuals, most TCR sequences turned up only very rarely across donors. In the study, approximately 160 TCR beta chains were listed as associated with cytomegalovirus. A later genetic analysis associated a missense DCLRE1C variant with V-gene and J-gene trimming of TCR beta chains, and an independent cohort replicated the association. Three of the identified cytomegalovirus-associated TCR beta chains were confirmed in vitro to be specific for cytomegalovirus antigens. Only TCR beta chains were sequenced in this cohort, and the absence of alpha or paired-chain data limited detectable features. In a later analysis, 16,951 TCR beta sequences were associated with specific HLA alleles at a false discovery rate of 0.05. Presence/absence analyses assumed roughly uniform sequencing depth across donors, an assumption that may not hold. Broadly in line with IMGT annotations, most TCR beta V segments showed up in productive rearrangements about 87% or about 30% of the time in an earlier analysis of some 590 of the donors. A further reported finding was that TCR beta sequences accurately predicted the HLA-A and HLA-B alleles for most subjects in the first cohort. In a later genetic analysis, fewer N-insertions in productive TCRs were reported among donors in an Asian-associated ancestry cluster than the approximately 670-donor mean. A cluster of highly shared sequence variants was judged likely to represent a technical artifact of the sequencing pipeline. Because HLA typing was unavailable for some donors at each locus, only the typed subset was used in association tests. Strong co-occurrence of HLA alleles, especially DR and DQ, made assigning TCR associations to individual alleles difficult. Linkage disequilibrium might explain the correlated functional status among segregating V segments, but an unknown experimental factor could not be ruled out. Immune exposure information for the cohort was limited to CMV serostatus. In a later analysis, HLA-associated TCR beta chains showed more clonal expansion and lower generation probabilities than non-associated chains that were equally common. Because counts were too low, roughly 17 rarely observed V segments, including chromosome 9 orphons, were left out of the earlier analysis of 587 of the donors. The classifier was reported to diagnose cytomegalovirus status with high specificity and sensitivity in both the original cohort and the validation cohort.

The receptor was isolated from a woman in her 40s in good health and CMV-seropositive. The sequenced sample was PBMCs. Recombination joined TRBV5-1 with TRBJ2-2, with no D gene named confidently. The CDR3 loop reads CASSLFERNTGELFF. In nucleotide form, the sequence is TGCGCCAGCAGCTTGTTCGAGAGGAACACCGGGGAGCTGTTTTTT.